These 4 T cell receptor beta chains were sequenced from one sample in a study of technical replicates of blood from a few donors (dated 2017 in TCRdb). The library was prepared using the immunoSEQ multiplex PCR assay. The table comes from immuneACCESS by way of TCRdb, which keeps in-frame sequences with V and J called. Part of the clones is missing from these tables; in studies checked, under half for an unresolved V gene and the rest for unknown reasons. In this sample the table shows tens of thousands of clones, 90% to 95% of which occur a single time. Jointly, the top ten make up approximately 4.4% of the sample. The sequenced sample consisted of PBMCs. These TCRs come from a human donor in good health. Some clones in this sample may be carry-over from other donors' samples.

The CDR3 reads CASSLGGAQPQHF. As DNA, the CDR3 is TGTGCCAGCAGCTTAGGCGGGGCTCAGCCCCAGCATTTT. This chain links TRBV7-2 with TRBJ1-5, with D perhaps TRBD1 (5 bases). The CDR3 length is 13 residues. Trimming shortened V by 1 base and J by 6 bases, and 7 bases separated the two germline ends. Germline CDR1 SGHTA, CDR2 FQGNSA.

The chain carries TRBV7-2 and TRBJ2-2; 8 nucleotides line up with TRBD2. The CDR3 totals 14 residues. V was clipped by 1 base and J by 7 bases; unmatched bases: 2. Germline V lookup: CDR1 SGHTA, CDR2 FQGNSA. CDR3 in DNA: TGTGCCAGCAGCTTAGGGACTAGCATCGGGGAGCTGTTTTTT. Amino acid sequence: CASSLGTSIGELFF. Based on the CDR3 plus reference TRBV7-2 and TRBJ2-2, the full variable domain is GAGVSQSPSNKVTEKGKDVELRCDPISGHTALYWYRQSLGQGLEFLIYFQGNSAPDKSGLPSDRFSAERTGGSVSTLTIQRTQQEDSAVYLCASSLGTSIGELFFGEGSRLTVL.

The rearrangement joins TRBV2 to TRBJ2-2; D perhaps matches TRBD2 (6 bases). Trimming stripped 7 bases from V and 0 bases from J, with 9 bases between. This CDR3 has 14 amino acids. Germline assignment: CDR1 SNHLY and CDR2 FYNNEI. The CDR3 sequence: CASNWGANTGELFF. In DNA form, the CDR3 reads TGTGCCAGCAATTGGGGGGCGAACACCGGGGAGCTGTTTTTT.

The chain employs TRBV27 and TRBJ2-3; weak D call: TRBD2 (5 bases). Trimming removed 0 bases from V and 0 bases from J, with 7 bases in between. CDR1 is MNHEY, CDR2 SMNVEV, per germline (reference sequence). The CDR3 runs to 15 residues. CDR3 sequence reads: CASSLSGGSTDTQYF. CDR3 nucleotides: TGTGCCAGCAGTTTATCCGGAGGTAGCACAGATACGCAGTATTTT.